This T cell receptor (beta chain) was captured by sequencing in a study of blood T cells in healthy people across ages. With a J-beta primer mix and a sample-barcoded 5' primer, a second PCR ran about 7 to 12 cycles. One entry per CDR3 protein, called by TCRdb with MiXCR from the 5' RACE reads. The sample holds 920,000 or so distinct CDR3 sequences, 45% seen once. Comment on this clonotype: One end of the junction is discordant with germline, which a read error may explain.

Germline V gene sequence: CDR1 MNHEY, CDR2 SVGEGT. The CDR3 is made up of 18 amino acids. The TCR sequence derives from a woman aged 60-75 years in good health. The source material was blood. The chain combines TRBV6-2 or TRBV6-3 with TRBJ2-6, with unresolved D. The CDR3 here is CTSSNLRASSTGANVLTF. CDR3 in DNA: TGTACCAGCAGTAATCTCCGGGCCAGTTCAACTGGGGCCAACGTCCTGACTTTC.